The 16 T cell receptor beta chains in this list originate from one sample, sequenced in a study of blood T cell repertoires in COVID-19. The table came from immunoSEQ multiplex PCR; TCRdb's copy has only in-frame clones and leaves some out. The sample consists of under 200,000 clones, 83% of them appearing once. The sequenced sample consisted of peripheral blood. All receptors derive from a human donor in a cohort sampled during active COVID-19.

For the CDR3, the DNA is TGTGCCAGCAGTTTATCGCGGAGGGGAGGCTCCTACGAGCAGTACTTC. It codes for CASSLSRRGGSYEQYF. The V gene is TRBV27, the J gene TRBJ2-7, with D tentatively TRBD2 (6 bases). V lost 0 bases to trimming and J lost 0 bases, with 12 bases between them. The CDR3 consists of 16 residues. Germline V gives CDR1 MNHEY, CDR2 SMNVEV (reference sequence).

This clone was observed a few times. CDR3 region: CASSQAGGSGGNTEAFF. The DNA for the CDR3 is TGTGCCAGCAGCCAAGCGGGGGGGAGCGGAGGGAACACTGAAGCTTTCTTT. V and J are TRBV3-1 (or the pseudogene TRBV3-2) and TRBJ1-1; possible D gene TRBD1, 5 bases. The CDR3 extends over 17 amino acids. V was cut by 1 base and J by 1 base, with 16 bases left in between. Germline CDR1 is LGHDT and CDR2 is YNNKEL (reference sequence).

The chain has TRBV5-4 and TRBJ1-1, with 10 bases matching TRBD1. V lost 4 bases to trimming and J lost 4 bases; unmatched junction nucleotides: 7. Germline-derived CDR1 and CDR2 are SGHNT and YYREEE (reference sequence). The CDR3 runs 15 residues. The DNA of the CDR3 is TGTGCCAGCAGCATTGGGACAGGGGTTGGCACTGAAGCTTTCTTT. Translation gives CASSIGTGVGTEAFF. The full variable domain, rest sourced from reference TRBV5-4 and TRBJ1-1, is ETGVTQSPTHLIKTRGQQVTLRCSSQSGHNTVSWYQQALGQGPQFIFQYYREEENGRGNFPPRFSGLQFPNYSSELNVNALELDDSALYLCASSIGTGVGTEAFFGQGTRLTVV.

The chain links TRBV7-2 to TRBJ1-1; 8 bases are a match to TRBD1. CDR3 length equals 14 residues. In germline, CDR1 is SGHTA, CDR2 FQGNSA. V was clipped by 5 bases and J by 4 bases; unmatched bases: 6. CDR3 sequence: CASSQDRAVTEAFF. In DNA, the CDR3 is TGTGCCAGCAGCCAGGACAGGGCGGTCACTGAAGCTTTCTTT.

The genes are TRBV3-1 (or the pseudogene TRBV3-2) and TRBJ1-4; D call uncertain. From germline, CDR1 is LGHDT and CDR2 YNNKEL (reference sequence). V lost 1 base and J 4 bases, leaving 10 bases between the germline ends. This CDR3 has 15 amino acids. In nucleotides, the CDR3 is TGTGCCAGCAGCCAAGTGGGCGGACTTAATGAAAAACTGTTTTTT. It translates to CASSQVGGLNEKLFF.

The chain employs TRBV6-5 and TRBJ1-2; TRBD1 matches at 7 bases. J was trimmed by 10 bases and V by 4 bases; bases with no gene match: 6. CDR3 length: 12 amino acids. Germline loops: CDR1 MNHEY, CDR2 SVGAGI. This CDR3 reads CASSSTGAPYTF. Here the CDR3 DNA reads TGTGCCAGCAGTTCAACAGGGGCCCCCTACACCTTC.

The chain has TRBV28 and TRBJ2-1, with a tentative D call TRBD1 (6 bases). V lost 7 bases to trimming and J lost 0 bases, with 10 bases between them. CDR1 and CDR2 from the germline V gene are MDHEN and SYDVKM. The CDR3 totals 14 residues. This chain's CDR3 is CASIVTGSYNEQFF. The CDR3 DNA follows: TGTGCCAGCATCGTGACAGGCTCCTACAATGAGCAGTTCTTC.

The V and J genes are TRBV5-1 and TRBJ2-7, with D perhaps matching TRBD1 (5 bases). Trimming removed 4 bases at V and 3 bases at J, with 17 bases between. In germline, CDR1 is SGHRS, CDR2 YFSETQ. The length of the CDR3 is 15 residues. The CDR3 protein is CASSGFHLQGYEQYF. For the CDR3, the DNA is TGCGCCAGCAGCGGCTTCCACCTCCAGGGCTACGAGCAGTACTTC. The complete variable domain, with remaining parts taken from reference TRBV5-1 and TRBJ2-7, reads KAGVTQTPRYLIKTRGQQVTLSCSPISGHRSVSWYQQTPGQGLQFLFEYFSETQRNKGNFPGRFSGRQFSNSRSEMNVSTLELGDSALYLCASSGFHLQGYEQYFGPGTRLTVT.

This sequence joins TRBV7-3 and TRBJ1-1; D unclear. The CDR3 is 16 amino acids. Trimming cost V 1 base and J 6 bases, with 18 bases left between them. CDR1 and CDR2 from the germline V gene are SGHTA and FQGTGA. CDR3 sequence reads: CASSLRAGRVNSEAFF. Written as DNA, the CDR3 is TGTGCCAGCAGCTTAAGAGCGGGGAGAGTAAACTCTGAAGCTTTCTTT. The full variable domain, with the rest looked up from reference TRBV7-3 and TRBJ1-1, is GAGVSQTPSNKVTEKGKYVELRCDPISGHTALYWYRQSLGQGPEFLIYFQGTGAADDSGLPNDRFFAVRPEGSVSTLKIQRTERGDSAVYLCASSLRAGRVNSEAFFGQGTRLTVV.

This chain uses TRBV20-1 with TRBJ2-7; perhaps TRBD1 as D (6 bases). The V gene lost 7 bases and the J gene lost 3 bases, with 10 bases spanning the gap. Germline assignment: CDR1 DFQATT and CDR2 SNEGSKA (reference sequence). The CDR3 covers 11 residues. The CDR3 reads CSGQGNYEQYF. The DNA for the CDR3 is TGCAGTGGGCAGGGGAACTACGAGCAGTACTTC.

The genes are TRBV4-1 and TRBJ2-5; a possible D gene is TRBD1 (5 bases). The germline V gene has CDR1 MGHRA and CDR2 YSYEKL. This CDR3 contains 14 residues. Trimming removed 4 bases at V and 2 bases at J, with 11 bases between. CDR3 bases: TGCGCCAGCAGCCTCCAGGGTATACAAGAGACCCAGTACTTC. It encodes CASSLQGIQETQYF.

This chain connects TRBV18 to TRBJ2-6; 7 nucleotides match TRBD1. CDR1 KGHSH and CDR2 LQKENI come from the germline V gene. The V and J ends lost 6 bases and 4 bases, in that order; junction bases with no gene match: 9. CDR3 size: 16 residues. CDR3: CASSPPTGVGANVLTF. The CDR3 DNA reads TGTGCCAGCTCCCCTCCTACAGGGGTAGGGGCCAACGTCCTGACTTTC.

The V call is TRBV5-1, the J call TRBJ2-7; 8 bases are shared with TRBD1. CDR3 size: 13 residues. V was clipped by 2 bases and J by 4 bases; unmatched bases: 2. In germline, CDR1 is SGHRS, CDR2 YFSETQ. CDR3 nucleotides: TGCGCCAGCAGCTTACGGACAGGGTACGAGCAGTACTTC. Translating gives CASSLRTGYEQYF.

This clone was seen a handful of times. V and J are TRBV19 and TRBJ1-6; a weak D match, TRBD1 (6 bases). This CDR3 comprises 14 residues. Trimming cost V 4 bases and J 10 bases, with 14 bases left between them. Germline assignment: CDR1 LNHDA and CDR2 SQIVND (reference sequence). CDR3 DNA: TGTGCCAGTAGTACGGGGACAAAGGACTCACCCCTCCACTTT. It specifies CASSTGTKDSPLHF.

There are a few counts of this clone. This chain links TRBV12-5 with TRBJ1-5; maybe TRBD1 (6 bases). The CDR3 is 15 residues long. Germline V lookup: CDR1 LGHNT, CDR2 FRNRAP. The V and J ends lost 5 bases and 3 bases respectively, with 14 bases between them. The CDR3 loop is CASGQHGTYNQPQHF. In DNA form, the CDR3 reads TGTGCTAGTGGTCAACACGGGACATACAATCAGCCCCAGCATTTT.

This rearrangement joins TRBV24-1 to TRBJ2-1; D is unclear. V was pared by 2 bases and J by 4 bases, with 14 bases between. Germline loops: CDR1 KGHDR, CDR2 SFDVKD. The CDR3 extends over 16 amino acids. The CDR3 loop is CATSDSQSPIYNEQFF. The CDR3 coding sequence is TGTGCCACCAGTGATTCCCAAAGCCCCATATACAATGAGCAGTTCTTC.